This T cell receptor beta chain appears in the sequencing data of a study of T cell responses to AZD1222 COVID-19 vaccine. Overall study results and limits: Just six or seven AZD1222 recipients tested seropositive at baseline.

V lost 6 bases, J lost 0 bases, and 9 bases stayed unmatched. CDR3 size: 17 residues. CDR1 SGHTA and CDR2 FQGNSA come from the germline V gene. Clones were read by immunoSEQ multiplex PCR, and TCRdb kept only the in-frame ones, dropping some. Of about 96,000 clones listed, about nine tenths are singletons. A word on this clone: Antigen: not known.

The receptor was isolated from an adult in good health. The chain is built from TRBV7-2 and TRBJ2-3, with TRBD2 matching 10 bases. The starting material was peripheral blood, obtained on day 0 of AZD1222 vaccination. The CDR3, as DNA: TGTGCCAGCAGTATAGCGGGGGGCCACCTTAGCACAGATACGCAGTATTTT. Translated: CASSIAGGHLSTDTQYF. Full variable domain (rest looked up from reference TRBV7-2 and TRBJ2-3): GAGVSQSPSNKVTEKGKDVELRCDPISGHTALYWYRQSLGQGLEFLIYFQGNSAPDKSGLPSDRFSAERTGGSVSTLTIQRTQQEDSAVYLCASSIAGGHLSTDTQYFGPGTRLTVL.